This T cell receptor (beta chain) was recorded in a study of T cells after yellow fever vaccination. The CDR3 totals 16 residues. Germline CDR1 and CDR2: SGHTA and FQGNSA. Trimming stripped 5 bases from V and 0 bases from J, with 16 bases between. This clonotype was seen a few times. In TCRdb, the 5' RACE reads were re-called with MiXCR into one record per CDR3 protein. The sample lists approximately 510,000 distinct CDR3 sequences; 21% were seen once. The TCR sequence derives from a man between 18 and 35 years old who received the YFV17D yellow fever vaccine. The rearrangement links TRBV7-2 to TRBJ1-1, with a tentative D call TRBD1 (5 bases). The sequencing used PBMCs, collected 21 days after the first yellow fever vaccination. CDR3 sequence reads: CASSHGTLIMNTEAFF. The DNA of the CDR3 is TGTGCCAGCAGCCACGGGACCTTAATAATGAACACTGAAGCTTTCTTT.